This T cell receptor beta chain appears in the sequencing data of a study of cytomegalovirus exposure and HLA in healthy donors (dated by TCRdb to the late 2010s). In the study overall: An earlier analysis of some 500 of the donors reported 250 to 350 Gb of sequence data and 117 million unique TCR beta sequences from about 179 million T cells. The genetic ancestry cluster associated with self-reported Caucasian donors included about four fifths of the roughly 360 genotyped donors. The number of typed donors differed by locus: roughly 620-640 for A, B, C, DRB1 and DQB1; 500 to 550 for DQA1; approximately 600 for DPA1; and about 450 for DPB1. In a later analysis, previously published TCR beta repertoires from 600 to 850 donors were re-analyzed and high-resolution HLA genotyping was added so that TCR occurrence patterns could be studied. The T cell repertoires of 666 subjects were profiled by immunosequencing and related to cytomegalovirus serostatus. Both class I and class II loci were covered by HLA typing, at four-digit resolution. Five DR-DQ haplotypes were handled as single units for association and clustering, since linkage in the cohort was strong. Rather than drawing on any new phenotypic data, the later analysis identified candidate immune exposures from TCR beta sequences and the way those sequences occurred across donors. The study aimed to test whether signatures of past pathogen exposure could be identified by cataloging public T cell receptors. Across 398 genotyped donors of the cohort, an average of roughly 230,000 unique TCR beta nucleotide sequences per donor were sequenced, and 15% to 20% of those sequences were non-productive. Every repertoire in the discovery cohort had been generated on one and the same sequencing platform. An early release covering over 500 HLA-typed donors comprised approximately 290 gigabases of sequencing data and tens of millions of unique TCR sequences. An earlier analysis of approximately 580 of the donors used high-throughput TCR beta sequencing to judge whether each TCR beta V gene segment behaved as functional or pseudogenic. To predict cytomegalovirus infection status, the study brought together high-throughput TCR immunosequencing, statistical association of individual TCRs with disease status, and machine learning. A later genetic analysis used genome-wide SNP genotypes for about 65% of the roughly 700 donors, treating that subset as a discovery cohort. A separate validation cohort of more than 100 different subjects was used in addition to the 666-subject first cohort. Alongside the repertoire data, information on donor age, sex, ethnicity and CMV serostatus was compiled. Here is what the overall study found, with its caveats: In a later analysis, several top co-occurrence clusters were reported to appear linked to parvovirus B19, influenza, CMV and Epstein-Barr virus. According to a later analysis, TCR association rates differed among HLA loci, with DRB1 alleles showing the most associated TCRs and HLA-C alleles showing the fewest. In vitro tests confirmed that three of the cytomegalovirus-associated TCR beta chains recognize cytomegalovirus antigens. A further reported finding was that TCR beta sequences accurately predicted the HLA-A and HLA-B alleles for most subjects in the first cohort. The cohort was sequenced for TCR beta chains only, and without alpha or paired-chain data the features that could be detected were limited. Sequencing depth was assumed to be roughly uniform across donors in the presence/absence analyses, though that assumption may not hold. When HLA alleles, especially DR and DQ, strongly co-occurred, TCR associations were difficult to assign to individual alleles. Because counts were too low, roughly 18 rarely observed V segments, including chromosome 9 orphons, were left out of the earlier analysis of about 620 of the donors. The classifier was reported to diagnose cytomegalovirus status with high specificity and sensitivity in both the original and validation cohorts. In the study, approximately 150 TCR beta chains were listed as associated with cytomegalovirus. An earlier analysis of several hundred of the donors showed that most TCR beta V segments appeared in productive rearrangements either about 87% or about 30% of the time, which broadly matched IMGT annotations. In a later genetic analysis, a missense DCLRE1C variant was associated with V-gene and J-gene trimming of TCR beta chains, and the association was replicated in an independent cohort. A cluster of highly shared sequence variants was judged likely to represent a technical artifact of the sequencing pipeline. Correlated functional status among segregating V segments might reflect linkage disequilibrium, but an unknown experimental factor could not be ruled out. Immune exposure information for the cohort was limited to CMV serostatus. Specific HLA alleles were associated with 15,000 to 20,000 TCR beta sequences at a false discovery rate of 0.05 in a later analysis. In a later analysis, most CMV-associated TCR beta chains were found to appear HLA-restricted, with HLA associations seemingly driven largely by CMV exposure. According to the authors, the approach could potentially be generalized to other disease states and immunological phenotypes. In a later genetic analysis, fewer N-insertions in productive TCRs were reported among donors in an Asian-associated ancestry cluster than the roughly 700-donor mean. In a later analysis, HLA-associated TCR beta chains showed more clonal expansion and lower generation probabilities than non-associated chains that were equally common. Most TCR sequences were observed very rarely across donors, whereas some public TCRs were present in many individuals. HLA typing was unavailable for some donors at each locus, so association tests used only the typed subset. Some IMGT-functional V segments, including TRBV6-2 and TRBV6-3, could not be told apart with the 87-base-pair reads, so those segments were excluded.

The cohort comprised fewer than 700 healthy bone marrow donors. At the time of sampling, all cohort members were nominally healthy, though unrecorded immune exposures were likely present. The donor was CMV seropositive and belonged to the group of some 290 seropositive cohort members. A peripheral blood sample was provided by each donor, and peripheral blood mononuclear cells were used for TCR beta sequencing. Genomic DNA extraction from the blood cell samples was performed with the Qiagen DNeasy Blood Extraction Kit. Details on this clone: No cognate antigen has been identified for it. Base-call qualities are not available, and no considerably larger clone is one nucleotide away.

Library method: the immunoSEQ multiplex PCR assay. A mixture of 60 forward primers for TCR Vbeta segments and 13 reverse primers for TCR Jbeta segments was used in the multiplex PCR. The CDR3 region of rearranged TCR beta genes was amplified from genomic DNA by a multiplex PCR assay. Amplified TCR beta libraries were sequenced as 87-base-pair reads on the Illumina HiSeq System. Processing in the source paper ran as follows. Across the 600 to 700 repertoires, a later analysis counted 78 million or so unique TCR beta chains, approximately 10 million of which were shared by at least two donors. A nearest-neighbor algorithm error-corrected the raw reads and collapsed the reads into unique sequences, merging closely related sequences to remove PCR and sequencing errors. Alignment of CDR3 sequences to IMGT reference sequences was used to assign V, D and J gene segments. For a sequence to be retained, at least a six-nucleotide match to both a V gene segment and a J gene segment was required. Rearrangements were classified as productive when the CDR3 lacked stop codons and remained in frame with V and J, and all other rearrangements were classified as non-productive. CDR3 was defined according to IMGT convention as the region running from the second conserved V-encoded cysteine to the conserved J-encoded phenylalanine. The earlier analysis of roughly 590 of the donors excluded any sequence lacking an unambiguous match to a single V gene segment. An earlier analysis of approximately 590 of the donors classified V segments as functional when productive rearrangements were above 56.7% and as segregating when the standard deviation between donors was above 5%. A statistical classification framework was built to diagnose cytomegalovirus status from the catalog of TCR beta chain sequences. In a later analysis, TCR nucleotide sequences were compared against IMGT/GENE-DB human TR gene sequences so that V and J genes could be assigned. In a later analysis, CDR3 sequences and most-parsimonious VDJ recombination scenarios were assigned using the TCRdist pipeline. A later analysis defined each TCR beta chain by its CDR3 amino acid sequence plus V-gene family, and excluded reads lacking a unique V-gene family. To address suspected cross-contamination and a sequencing artifact, a later analysis removed roughly 580 highly shared, low-generation-probability nucleotide sequences. In a later analysis, a clonal expansion index for each public chain was calculated from normalized within-repertoire ranks of inferred template counts. Generation probabilities in a later analysis came from a VDJ recombination model fitted to out-of-frame rearrangements, and those results were checked against IGoR. Hypergeometric tests were used in a later analysis to score TCR-TCR, TCR-HLA and TCR-CMV co-occurrence, with a repertoire-size bias correction applied to the TCR pairs. To estimate false discovery rates, a later analysis permuted the HLA or CMV assignments 20 times. In a later analysis, co-occurring TCRs were grouped using DBSCAN, with TCRdist sequence similarity added in when clustering inside HLA-allele-positive subsets. For co-occurrence clustering, repertoires with fewer than 30,000 or more than 120,000 public chains were excluded, along with five repertoires with anomalous nucleotide sharing. The clones in this table, taken by TCRdb from immuneACCESS, are in-frame only. Not every clone is retained; where verified, under half of the shortfall comes from an unresolved V gene, and the cause of the rest is unknown. From that table come the V and J calls and clone size; the DNA was used to work out D and trimming. Here the sample has roughly 150,000 clones; roughly 80% occur a single time. The ten largest clonotypes hold around 4.5% of the sample.

From the germline V gene, CDR1 is SGDLS and CDR2 is YYNGEE. Germline trimming: 3 bases from V, 0 bases from J; junction bases outside gene matches: 5. The CDR3, from cysteine to phenylalanine, totals 15 residues. The CDR3 DNA has 45 bases and is translated from base 1. This sequence uses TRBV9 and TRBJ1-2, with TRBD1 identical over 7 junction bases. This sequence originates from a woman aged 40 to 50 in good health and CMV-seropositive. The sample was PBMCs. DNA sequence: TGTGCCAGCAGCGCAGGGGGACGTACTAACTATGGCTACACCTTC. Translated, this gives CASSAGGRTNYGYTF.